This entry describes one T cell receptor beta chain. At least 3 on the Clinical Activity Score was recorded for ophthalmopathy patients, who also had NOSPECS grade at least 4 and duration under 3 months. Fresh 10 ml peripheral blood yielded PBMCs. This sample is part of a study of T cells in Graves' hyperthyroidism and ophthalmopathy. The J segment lost 4 bases and the V segment lost 6 bases, leaving 7 bases of the junction unmatched. Germline values: CDR1 WNHNN, CDR2 SYGVQD (reference sequence). CDR3 length: 14 residues. The investigators amplified TCR beta CDR3 regions from RNA transcripts. HTBI primers were the set used in a first-round RT-PCR of the TCR CDR3. One entry per CDR3 protein, called by TCRdb with MiXCR from the multiplex PCR reads. The sample carries tens of thousands of distinct CDR3 sequences, approximately 57% recorded once.

The clonotype comes from a woman aged 60 to 75 with Graves' ophthalmopathy. The V gene is TRBV10-1, the J gene TRBJ1-2; TRBD1 aligns across 8 bases. Source material: blood. In DNA, the CDR3 is TGCGCCAGCAGCCCCGGACAGGGCGGCTATGGCTACACCTTC. Translating gives CASSPGQGGYGYTF.